The clone carrying this TCR beta chain has only one observation. These data are taken from a study of blood T cell repertoires in COVID-19. Study background: Sites in the United States, Italy and Spain provided acute and convalescent COVID-19 samples.

Original analysis: Amplification from reference gene primers served as the basis for estimated nucleated cell counts. The method was immunoSEQ multiplex PCR; TCRdb's version includes in-frame clones alone and lacks a portion of them. V and J calls and clone size are given by that table; D and trimming were obtained from the DNA. The sample holds roughly 50,000 clones, about 90% seen once. V lost 1 base to trimming and J lost 0 bases, with 10 bases between them. Germline V lookup: CDR1 SGHKS, CDR2 YYEKEE (reference sequence). The CDR3 consists of 15 residues. The receptor comes from a human donor with active COVID-19. The donor label of this sample is uncertain. Sequencing input: peripheral blood. This chain joins TRBV5-5 and TRBJ1-1; a weak D match, TRBD1 (6 bases). The CDR3 loop is CASSLTQGMNTEAFF. The CDR3 DNA follows: TGTGCCAGCAGCTTGACCCAGGGGATGAACACTGAAGCTTTCTTT.